One sample yielded the 30 T cell receptor beta chains listed below, sequenced in a study of T cell repertoires in cytomegalovirus infection. TCRdb processed the reads anew with MiXCR; each CDR3 protein has one entry. The profile shows approximately 730,000 distinct CDR3 sequences, roughly a third of them singletons. No cognate antigen is known for these TCRs. The sequenced sample was cultured PBMCs, obtained from culture after CMV antigen stimulation. Receptors originate from a human donor in good health (CMV status not recorded). Some clones in this sample may be carry-over from other donors' samples.

This clonotype was picked up a small number of times. This chain joins TRBV9 and TRBJ2-7; 13 bases are a match to TRBD2. After removal of 2 bases from V and 2 bases from J, the junction contained 1 base not matched to a gene. The germline gives CDR1 SGDLS, CDR2 YYNGEE. The CDR3 is 15 residues long. The CDR3 reads CASSVGTSGTYEQYF. The CDR3 bases are TGTGCCAGCAGCGTTGGGACTAGCGGGACCTACGAGCAGTACTTC.

The CDR3 DNA is TGTGCCAGCAGCCTCCCCATCGACTCCCGGGGTTCCTACGAGCAGTACTTC. Protein sequence: CASSLPIDSRGSYEQYF. The chain couples TRBV7-9 to TRBJ2-7; weak D call: TRBD2 (5 bases). From germline, CDR1 is SEHNR and CDR2 FQNEAQ (reference sequence). The CDR3 runs 17 residues. V was pared by 5 bases and J by 1 base, with 21 bases between.

This chain uses TRBV7-9 with TRBJ1-2; 7 bases map to TRBD1. CDR1 SEHNR and CDR2 FQNEAQ come from the germline V gene (reference sequence). The junction had 8 bases not matched to a gene; V was cut back by 4 bases and J by 6 bases. This CDR3 has 14 residues. CDR3 coding DNA: TGTGCCAGCAGCTCGACAGGGTTCGTCGATGGCTACACCTTC. Amino acid sequence: CASSSTGFVDGYTF.

The genes are TRBV9 and TRBJ2-1; D is tentatively TRBD1 or TRBD2 (5 bases each). The germline CDR1 and CDR2 sequences are SGDLS and YYNGEE. The CDR3 has 15 residues. Trimming took 0 bases from V and 6 from J, leaving 13 bases between them. The CDR3 reads CASSVGGRATNEQFF. CDR3 in DNA: TGTGCCAGCAGCGTAGGGGGACGCGCAACCAATGAGCAGTTCTTC.

This sequence joins TRBV6-2 or TRBV6-3 and TRBJ2-3; the D call may be TRBD1 or TRBD2 (5 bases each). Trimming took 6 bases from V and 4 from J, leaving 23 bases between them. Germline V lookup: CDR1 MNHEY, CDR2 SVGEGT. The CDR3 consists of 17 residues. Here the CDR3 DNA reads TGTGCCAGCAGACCCTATTTGAGAAGGGACGGGGCAGATACGCAGTATTTT. This sequence encodes CASRPYLRRDGADTQYF.

The sample holds many counts of this clonotype. This chain joins TRBV7-2 and TRBJ1-3; D possibly corresponds to TRBD1 (6 bases). Trimming took 4 bases from V and 4 from J, leaving 20 bases between them. Germline CDR1 and CDR2: SGHTA and FQGNSA. CDR3 length equals 17 residues. The CDR3 DNA reads as TGTGCCAGCAGCTCAGGACAGTTGTTGAGTTCGGGAAACACCATATATTTT. Amino acid sequence: CASSSGQLLSSGNTIYF.

This clonotype was picked up many times. The chain employs TRBV7-2 and TRBJ2-3, with 7 nucleotides matching TRBD1. CDR1 is SGHTA, CDR2 FQGNSA, per germline. V trimming: 5 bases; J trimming: 0 bases; junction bases outside the gene matches: 8. The CDR3 runs to 16 residues. CDR3 amino acids: CASSIRGTASTDTQYF. In DNA form, the CDR3 reads TGTGCCAGCAGCATCCGAGGGACAGCTAGCACAGATACGCAGTATTTT.

For this clonotype: At one end, the junction sequence differs from germline, possibly due to a read error. The chain employs TRBV2 and TRBJ2-7; possibly TRBD1 for D (6 bases). This CDR3 region has 12 residues. Germline V gives CDR1 SNHLY, CDR2 FYNNEI. The CDR3 region is CASSARKTGLDF. CDR3 in DNA: TGTGCCAGCAGTGCCAGGAAGACAGGTTTAGACTTC.

J is TRBJ2-5 and V is TRBV5-4, with 9 bases identical to TRBD1. The germline gives CDR1 SGHNT, CDR2 YYREEE (reference sequence). V lost 4 bases to trimming and J lost 3 bases; unmatched junction nucleotides: 7. The CDR3 spans 15 residues. The CDR3 bases are TGTGCCAGCAGCAGCGGGACAGGGACTGAAGAGACCCAGTACTTC. Translated: CASSSGTGTEETQYF.

This clonotype was detected a few times. This sequence joins TRBV7-8 and TRBJ2-5; TRBD1 aligns across 7 bases. Germline CDR1 reads SGHVS; CDR2 reads FQNEAQ. J was trimmed by 5 bases and V by 2 bases; bases with no gene match: 5. CDR3 size: 14 residues. In DNA, the CDR3 is TGTGCCAGCAGCTTAACAGGGGCGCGGGAGACCCAGTACTTC. Translation gives CASSLTGARETQYF.

This clonotype was found a few times. V gene TRBV27 combines with J gene TRBJ1-6; D is unclear. Per germline, CDR1 MNHEY and CDR2 SMNVEV (reference sequence). This CDR3 spans 13 amino acids. The V and J ends lost 7 bases and 10 bases respectively, with 14 bases between them. The CDR3 protein is CASMLRVGSPLHF. In nucleotides, the CDR3 is TGTGCCAGCATGTTGAGGGTAGGGTCACCCCTCCACTTT.

This chain connects TRBV7-6 to TRBJ2-3, with no clear D. Germline-derived CDR1 and CDR2 are SGHVS and FNYEAQ. The CDR3 loop spans 14 amino acids. V dropped 1 base and J dropped 2 bases, with 7 bases sitting between them. Written as DNA, the CDR3 is TGTGCCAGCAGCTTAGAACAACCCACAGATACGCAGTATTTT. Protein sequence: CASSLEQPTDTQYF.

The chain carries TRBV4-1 and TRBJ1-4; no reliable D call. Germline CDR1 MGHRA, CDR2 YSYEKL. CDR3 size: 13 residues. V lost 3 bases and J 4 bases, leaving 6 bases between the germline ends. CDR3 coding DNA: TGCGCCAGCAGCCAGGAGTTTAATGAAAAACTGTTTTTT. This codes for CASSQEFNEKLFF.

This clonotype has a handful of counts. The chain joins TRBV7-6 to TRBJ1-5; the D is unclear. The length of the CDR3 is 12 residues. CDR1 SGHVS and CDR2 FNYEAQ come from the germline V gene. V was cut by 4 bases and J by 4 bases, with 5 bases left in between. CDR3: CASSYANQPQHF. DNA for the CDR3: TGTGCCAGCAGCTACGCGAATCAGCCCCAGCATTTT. The full variable domain, completed using reference TRBV7-6 and TRBJ1-5, is GAGVSQSPRYKVTKRGQDVALRCDPISGHVSLYWYRQALGQGPEFLTYFNYEAQQDKSGLPNDRFSAERPEGSISTLTIQRTEQRDSAMYRCASSYANQPQHFGDGTRLSIL.

This rearrangement joins TRBV7-9 to TRBJ2-7, with TRBD2 identical over 7 bases. V dropped 8 bases and J dropped 0; count of bases not matched to a gene: 10. This CDR3 comprises 15 residues. Germline V gives CDR1 SEHNR, CDR2 FQNEAQ (reference sequence). The CDR3: CASSLGGSYSYEQYF. In DNA, the CDR3 is TGTGCCAGCTCCCTGGGCGGGAGCTACTCCTACGAGCAGTACTTC.

The gene calls are TRBV6-5 and TRBJ2-7; D is unresolved. CDR3 length equals 15 residues. The germline V gene has CDR1 MNHEY and CDR2 SVGAGI. V lost 0 bases to trimming and J lost 0 bases, with 9 bases between them. The CDR3 here is CASSYSSSLSYEQYF. CDR3 in DNA: TGTGCCAGCAGTTACTCGAGCAGCCTCTCCTACGAGCAGTACTTC.

The gene calls are TRBV5-4 and TRBJ2-3; D may be TRBD1 or TRBD2 (6 bases each). The germline CDR1 and CDR2 sequences are SGHNT and YYREEE (reference sequence). The length of the CDR3 is 18 residues. Trimming cost V 4 bases and J 0 bases, with 21 bases left between them. The CDR3 DNA reads TGTGCCAGCAGCCGTGGTTTAGTTGGGGGGCCGAGCACAGATACGCAGTATTTT. Its translation: CASSRGLVGGPSTDTQYF.

The CDR3 region is CASSRMTPNTEAFF. The CDR3 bases are TGTGCCAGCTCACGAATGACCCCTAACACTGAAGCTTTCTTT. V is TRBV18 and J is TRBJ1-1; unclear D gene. CDR1 and CDR2 (germline): KGHSH, LQKENI. This CDR3 comprises 14 residues. V was pared by 4 bases and J by 2 bases, with 11 bases between.

A few counts support this clonotype. J is TRBJ1-1 and V is TRBV7-9; tentative D call: TRBD1 (5 bases). The V end was cut by 0 bases, the J end by 5 bases, with 16 bases between. The CDR3 runs 16 residues. Germline V gene sequence: CDR1 SEHNR, CDR2 FQNEAQ (reference sequence). The CDR3 DNA reads as TGTGCCAGCAGCTTAGCTTCCGGGGGGGGGAGGACTGAAGCTTTCTTT. As protein: CASSLASGGGRTEAFF.

This chain joins TRBV5-1 and TRBJ1-1, with D unclear. The germline V and J ends were trimmed by 1 base and 0 bases, with 10 bases remaining between them. The germline gives CDR1 SGHRS, CDR2 YFSETQ. The length of the CDR3 is 15 residues. The chain's CDR3 is CASSLSSGMNTEAFF. Here the CDR3 DNA reads TGCGCCAGCAGCTTGTCATCCGGGATGAACACTGAAGCTTTCTTT.

This clonotype was observed a few times. The CDR3 DNA reads as TGTGCCAGCAGCTTCTATCAGGGTTCGCAGCTCGCTGGCTACACCTTC. Translation: CASSFYQGSQLAGYTF. The J gene is TRBJ1-2, the V gene TRBV7-9; TRBD1 is a possible D gene (5 bases). The CDR3 loop spans 16 amino acids. Germline CDR1 and CDR2: SEHNR and FQNEAQ (reference sequence). V was pared by 3 bases and J by 7 bases, with 21 bases between.

The chain uses TRBV10-3 and TRBJ2-3; TRBD2 agrees at 8 bases. CDR3 length: 13 amino acids. CDR1 is ENHRY, CDR2 SYGVKD, per germline. With V trimmed by 3 bases and J by 6 bases, 2 bases remained unmatched. CDR3 nucleotides: TGTGCCATCAGTGAAGCGGGGGCTGATACGCAGTATTTT. Translated: CAISEAGADTQYF.

This clonotype was counted at least ten times. The chain joins TRBV11-2 to TRBJ2-1, with D perhaps matching TRBD1 or TRBD2 (5 bases each). The CDR3 has 14 amino acids. V lost 4 bases and J lost 4, with 11 bases in between. Germline V gene sequence: CDR1 SGHAT, CDR2 FQNNGV. The CDR3 DNA reads as TGTGCCAGCAGCTGGGGGACGGAGTACAATGAGCAGTTCTTC. Translated: CASSWGTEYNEQFF.

The rearrangement links TRBV28 to TRBJ2-7; the D gene could be TRBD1 or TRBD2 (5 bases each). Germline CDR1 and CDR2: MDHEN and SYDVKM. This CDR3 contains 14 residues. The germline V and J ends were trimmed by 7 bases and 7 bases, with 20 bases remaining between them. CDR3 in amino acids: CASTSRGILGEQYF. CDR3 bases: TGTGCCAGCACCTCCCGGGGCATCTTGGGAGAGCAGTACTTC.

This clonotype has more than one count but fewer than ten. The V call is TRBV30, the J call TRBJ2-3; 9 nucleotides align to TRBD1. The V gene end was trimmed by 3 bases and the J gene end by 6 bases; junction bases not matched to a gene: 1. The CDR3 is 12 residues long. The germline V gene encodes CDR1 GTSNPN and CDR2 SVGIG (reference sequence). The CDR3 spells CAWRGTGDTQYF. The CDR3 bases are TGTGCCTGGAGGGGGACAGGGGATACGCAGTATTTT.

V and J are TRBV7-6 and TRBJ2-3, with a weak D call TRBD1 (5 bases). In germline, CDR1 is SGHVS, CDR2 FNYEAQ. The CDR3 contains 16 residues. Trimming removed 1 base at V and 2 bases at J, with 13 bases between. The CDR3 nucleotides are TGTGCCAGCAGCTTAGGACAGCCCTATGCCACAGATACGCAGTATTTT. Protein: CASSLGQPYATDTQYF.

The chain carries TRBV6-2 or TRBV6-3 and TRBJ2-3; 12 bases fit TRBD2. The CDR3 has 18 amino acids. Germline V gene lookup returns CDR1 MNHEY and CDR2 SVGEGT. The J segment lost 7 bases and the V segment lost 2 bases, leaving 13 bases of the junction unmatched. The CDR3 reads CASSYRARLAGAENTQYF. CDR3 nucleotides: TGTGCCAGCAGTTACAGAGCCAGACTAGCGGGGGCGGAAAATACGCAGTATTTT.

Only a few counts were recorded for this clonotype. The chain employs TRBV5-5 and TRBJ1-1; TRBD1 is a possible D gene (6 bases). V was trimmed by 2 bases and J by 8 bases, leaving 22 bases between them. The CDR3 runs to 16 residues. Germline CDR1 reads SGHKS; CDR2 reads YYEKEE (reference sequence). CDR3 in amino acids: CASSLNLGGFAIEAFF. The CDR3 DNA reads TGTGCCAGCAGCTTAAATCTCGGGGGCTTCGCAATCGAAGCTTTCTTT.

This chain uses TRBV28 with TRBJ2-3, with D possibly TRBD2 on 6 matching bases. V lost 5 bases and J lost 5, with 8 bases in between. CDR1 and CDR2 from the germline V gene are MDHEN and SYDVKM. The CDR3 spans 12 residues. CDR3 nucleotides: TGTGCCAGCAGTACGGAGGGAGATACGCAGTATTTT. It codes for CASSTEGDTQYF.

This clonotype was picked up a small number of times. The rearrangement links TRBV6-1 to TRBJ2-3; tentatively, D is TRBD1 (6 bases). Germline CDR1 is MNHNS and CDR2 is SASEGT. Trimming pared 7 bases from V and 3 bases from J, leaving 11 bases between. The CDR3 has 13 amino acids. The CDR3 is CASNFDRTDTQYF. CDR3 sequence (DNA): TGTGCCAGCAACTTCGACAGGACAGATACGCAGTATTTT.